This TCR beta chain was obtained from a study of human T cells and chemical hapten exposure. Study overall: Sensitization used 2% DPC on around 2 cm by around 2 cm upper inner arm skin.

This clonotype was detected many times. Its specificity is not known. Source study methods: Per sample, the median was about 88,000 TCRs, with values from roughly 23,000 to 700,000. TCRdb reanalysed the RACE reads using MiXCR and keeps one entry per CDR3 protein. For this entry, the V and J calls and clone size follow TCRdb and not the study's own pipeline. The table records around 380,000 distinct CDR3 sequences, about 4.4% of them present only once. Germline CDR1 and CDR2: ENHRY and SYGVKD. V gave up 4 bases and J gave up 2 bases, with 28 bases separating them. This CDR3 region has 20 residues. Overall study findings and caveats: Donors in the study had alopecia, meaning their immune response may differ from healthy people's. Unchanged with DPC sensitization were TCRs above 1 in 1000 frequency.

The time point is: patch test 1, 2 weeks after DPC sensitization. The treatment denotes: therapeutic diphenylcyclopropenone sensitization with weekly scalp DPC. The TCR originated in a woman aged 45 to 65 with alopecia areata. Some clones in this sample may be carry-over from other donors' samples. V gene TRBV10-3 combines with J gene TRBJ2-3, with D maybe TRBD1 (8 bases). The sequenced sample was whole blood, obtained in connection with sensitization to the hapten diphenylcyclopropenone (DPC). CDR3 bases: TGTGCCATCAGTGGGAAGGGACAGGCGGCCGGCGGGAGCTACACAGATACGCAGTATTTT. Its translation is CAISGKGQAAGGSYTDTQYF.